This T cell receptor beta chain was sequenced in a study of CD8+CD57+ T cells in acquired aplastic anemia. Findings and limits, study-wide: Overlap between patients and controls comprised 25 to 30 CD8+ CDR3 sequences.

Trimming removed 4 bases from V and 4 bases from J, with 19 bases in between. From germline, CDR1 is MNHEY and CDR2 SVGAGI. The CDR3 extends over 16 amino acids. At least ten counts were recorded for this clonotype. Its target is unknown. Profiling of TCR beta VDJ combinations and CDR3 sequences used genomic DNA as template. TCRdb called the reads again in MiXCR, with one record for every CDR3 protein. This table has 150,000 to 180,000 distinct CDR3 sequences, over 50% appearing once. Patients sequenced had flow cytometry evidence of CD8+CD57+ cell expansion. The sequenced sample consisted of sorted CD4+, CD8+, or CD8+CD57+ T cells (not recorded which) from PBMCs. This sequence originates from a human donor with aplastic anemia. This chain links TRBV6-5 with TRBJ1-1; no clear D gene. The CDR3: CASSSLRLGASTEAFF. In nucleotides, the CDR3 is TGTGCCAGCAGTTCCCTTCGCCTTGGAGCGAGCACTGAAGCTTTCTTT.